Listed below are T cell receptor beta chains from one sample, sequenced in a study of shared clonotypes between healthy human individuals. The table came from immunoSEQ multiplex PCR; TCRdb's copy has only in-frame clones and leaves some out. Of hundreds of thousands of clones listed, around 72% were seen once; the top ten hold about 1.8%. The sample taken for sequencing was memory CD4+ T cells sorted from blood. The receptors come from a woman under 40 in good health. Each CDR3 is given without its conserved first and last residue.

V,CDR3
TRBV9,ASSAYQRVQPQH
TRBV7-7,ASSLYAGATDTQY
TRBV29-1,SVRGASGRLYEQY
TRBV4-2,ASSQDLAFTYEQY
TRBV19,ASSIWGTGANVLT
TRBV5-6,ASSFGGETSGYT
TRBV19,ASISQSYGYT
TRBV18,ASSPRDLSGNTIY
TRBV28,ATGSPNSYEQY
TRBV28,ASRPPGQEAHEQF
TRBV19,ASRSATGNTEAF
TRBV7-2,ASSRFRDQPQH
TRBV19,ASRLGRNQPQH
TRBV5-1,ASSTDRVSYNEQF
TRBV7-8,ASSPGRQGIRETQY
TRBV7-9,ASSLSLREGDYEQY
TRBV2,ASSPGTDTYEQY
TRBV28,ASSFGGVSGNTIY
TRBV5-1,ASSLQRGTTDTQY
TRBV19,ASSTAGTGVNYGYT
TRBV7-3,ASSLLGLANYNEQF
TRBV14,ASSGMSGMGTDTQY
TRBV7-9,ASSLQSGSDSGNTIY
TRBV7-2,ASSLQRQGFSEAF
TRBV15,ATSRKRTSGISPYEQY
TRBV5-4,ASSLPGGLAKNIQY
TRBV5-6,ASSLGIYQPQH
TRBV5-4,ASSSRGQGDEQY
TRBV27,ASSPQPNTGELF
TRBV5-1,ASSFGQMDTQY
TRBV30,AWNVGVGQPQH
TRBV7-2,ASSFTVANNYGYT
TRBV7-9,ASSSGTSGTNTGELF
TRBV4-2,ASSQDRGTGEEKLF
TRBV6-4,ARGTFGAWGCVVETQY
TRBV10-1,ASSESTDYGYT
TRBV27,ASSRGRASLEQY
TRBV9,ASSVGLAFGELF
TRBV28,ASSLGAPRGRRADTQY
TRBV27,ASTNAHLAGKYEQY
TRBV30,AWTTGTGSGELF